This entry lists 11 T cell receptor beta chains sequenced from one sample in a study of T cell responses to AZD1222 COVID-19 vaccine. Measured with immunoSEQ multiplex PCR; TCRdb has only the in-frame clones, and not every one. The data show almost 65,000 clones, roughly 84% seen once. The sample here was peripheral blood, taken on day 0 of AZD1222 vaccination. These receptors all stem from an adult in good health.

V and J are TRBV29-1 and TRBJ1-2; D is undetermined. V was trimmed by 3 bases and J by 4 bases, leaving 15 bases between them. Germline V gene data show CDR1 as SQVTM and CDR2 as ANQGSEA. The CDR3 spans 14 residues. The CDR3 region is CSVELEAEGYGYTF. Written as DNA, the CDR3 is TGCAGCGTTGAGTTGGAGGCCGAGGGCTATGGCTACACCTTC.

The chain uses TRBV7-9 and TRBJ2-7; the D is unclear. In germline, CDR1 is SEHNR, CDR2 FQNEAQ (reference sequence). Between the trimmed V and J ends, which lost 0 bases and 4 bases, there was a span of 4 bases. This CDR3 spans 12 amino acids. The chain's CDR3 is CASSLALYEQYF. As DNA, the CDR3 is TGTGCCAGCAGCTTAGCATTGTACGAGCAGTACTTC.

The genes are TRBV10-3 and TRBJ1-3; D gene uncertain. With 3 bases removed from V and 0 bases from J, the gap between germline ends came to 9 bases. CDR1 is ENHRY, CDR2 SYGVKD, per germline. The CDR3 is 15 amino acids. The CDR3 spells CAISDPPSSGNTIYF. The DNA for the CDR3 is TGTGCCATCAGTGATCCACCCAGCTCTGGAAACACCATATATTTT.

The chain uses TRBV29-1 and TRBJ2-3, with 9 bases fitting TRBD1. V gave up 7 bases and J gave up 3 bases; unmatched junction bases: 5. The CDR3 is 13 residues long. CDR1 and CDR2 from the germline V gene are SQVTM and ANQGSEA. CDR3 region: CSAGQGWTDTQYF. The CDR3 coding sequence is TGCAGCGCCGGACAGGGGTGGACAGATACGCAGTATTTT.

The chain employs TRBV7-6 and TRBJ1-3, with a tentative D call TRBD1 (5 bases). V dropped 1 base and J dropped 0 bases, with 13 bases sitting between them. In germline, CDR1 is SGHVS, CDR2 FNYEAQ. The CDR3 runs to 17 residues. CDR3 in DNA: TGTGCCAGCAGCTTAGGACCGGGACGGTCCTCTGGAAACACCATATATTTT. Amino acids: CASSLGPGRSSGNTIYF.

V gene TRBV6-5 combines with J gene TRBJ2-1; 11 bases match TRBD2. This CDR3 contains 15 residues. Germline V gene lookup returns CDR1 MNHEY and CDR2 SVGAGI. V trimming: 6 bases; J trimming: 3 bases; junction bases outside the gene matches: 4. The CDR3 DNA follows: TGTGCCAGCAGCCCCCTAGCGGGGGGCTACAATGAGCAGTTCTTC. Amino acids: CASSPLAGGYNEQFF.

In nucleotides, the CDR3 is TGTGCCAGCACAGCGGGGAATTCGGATATCGATGAGCAGTTCTTC. Protein product: CASTAGNSDIDEQFF. The gene calls are TRBV2 and TRBJ2-1; 7 bases match TRBD2. Trimming at V came to 7 bases and at J to 8 bases, leaving 14 bases not matched to a gene. The CDR3 consists of 15 residues. Germline lookup yields CDR1 SNHLY and CDR2 FYNNEI.

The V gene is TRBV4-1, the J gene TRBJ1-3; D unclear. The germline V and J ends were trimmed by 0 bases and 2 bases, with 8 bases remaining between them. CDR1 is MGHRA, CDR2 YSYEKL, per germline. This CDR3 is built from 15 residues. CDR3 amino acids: CASSQEQRAGNTIYF. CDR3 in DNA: TGCGCCAGCAGCCAAGAGCAAAGAGCTGGAAACACCATATATTTT.

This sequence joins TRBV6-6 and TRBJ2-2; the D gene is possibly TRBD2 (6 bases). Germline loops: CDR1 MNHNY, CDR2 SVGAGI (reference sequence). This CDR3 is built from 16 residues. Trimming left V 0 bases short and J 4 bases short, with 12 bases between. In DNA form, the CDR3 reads TGTGCCAGCAGTTACTCGGGACTCCCACCCACCGGGGAGCTGTTTTTT. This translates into CASSYSGLPPTGELFF.

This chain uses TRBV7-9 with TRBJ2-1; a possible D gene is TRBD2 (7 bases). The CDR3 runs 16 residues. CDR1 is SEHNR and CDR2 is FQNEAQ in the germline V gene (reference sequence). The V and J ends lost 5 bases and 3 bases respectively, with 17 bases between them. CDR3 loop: CASSRGEGELYNEQFF. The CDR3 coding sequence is TGTGCCAGCAGCCGAGGGGAGGGGGAGCTCTACAATGAGCAGTTCTTC.

This chain's CDR3 is CASSDRRFGRSSYEQYF. For the CDR3, the DNA is TGTGCCAGCAGTGACCGGCGATTTGGACGGAGCTCCTACGAGCAGTACTTC. This chain joins TRBV6-1 and TRBJ2-7, with D uncertain. The CDR3 is made up of 17 amino acids. Trimming cost V 3 bases and J 0 bases, with 18 bases left between them. Germline V gives CDR1 MNHNS, CDR2 SASEGT.